The rows below give T cell receptor beta chains drawn from one sample of a study of T cells in Graves' hyperthyroidism and ophthalmopathy. A single record per CDR3 protein comes from TCRdb applying MiXCR to the multiplex PCR reads. The sample includes 300,000 to 500,000 distinct CDR3 sequences, 11% to 15% of them seen just once. The sequenced material came from blood. All receptors come from a man over 45 with Graves' ophthalmopathy. Both conserved end residues are part of each CDR3. The D gene is left open where the match is weak. Clone size is shown for a subset of rows, as once, few, many or a class of expanded clone.

size	D	J	V	CDR3	DNA
-	-	TRBJ2-7	TRBV14	CASSHPGQSREQYF	TGTGCCAGCAGCCATCCGGGACAATCTCGCGAGCAGTACTTC
-	TRBD2	TRBJ2-5	TRBV10-3	CAISADLAGGEETQYF	TGTGCCATCAGTGCCGACCTAGCGGGAGGGGAAGAGACCCAGTACTTC
once	TRBD2	TRBJ2-7	TRBV11-2	CASRKTGGTSGSGEQHF	TGTGCCAGCAGGAAGACAGGGGGGACTAGCGGGAGCGGCGAGCAGCACTTC
few	-	TRBJ2-1	TRBV20-1	CSARDPLGSEQFF	TGCAGTGCTAGAGATCCGCTGGGGAGTGAGCAGTTCTTC
many	-	TRBJ2-5	TRBV11-2	CASSFLSIGNQETQYF	TGTGCCAGCAGCTTTCTTTCTATTGGAAACCAAGAGACCCAGTACTTC
many	-	TRBJ1-1	TRBV5-5	CASSFSGDTEAFF	TGTGCCAGCAGCTTTTCGGGGGACACTGAAGCTTTCTTT
many	TRBD1	TRBJ1-6	TRBV2	CASSESSGQTNSPLHF	TGTGCCAGCAGTGAGTCTTCGGGACAGACTAATTCACCCCTCCACTTT
-	-	TRBJ1-4	TRBV18	CASSPREVVSEKLFF	TGTGCCAGCTCACCAAGGGAGGTCGTCTCTGAAAAACTGTTTTTT
-	-	TRBJ2-3	TRBV12-3/TRBV12-4	CASSLIAEAQYF	TGTGCCAGCAGCCTAATAGCGGAGGCGCAGTATTTT
-	TRBD2	TRBJ2-5	TRBV7-8	CASSLELAGGRLETQYF	TGTGCCAGCAGCTTAGAACTAGCGGGAGGGCGGTTGGAGACCCAGTACTTC
-	-	TRBJ2-7	TRBV13	CASSFSGSKQYF	TGTGCCAGCAGCTTCTCGGGATCCAAGCAGTACTTC
many	-	TRBJ2-1	TRBV13	CASSVTGTATEDGMGREQFF	TGTGCCAGCAGCGTAACCGGGACTGCGACCGAGGACGGAATGGGGCGTGAGCAGTTCTTC
many	-	TRBJ2-5	TRBV4-1	CASSQVLRLTQYF	TGCGCCAGCAGCCAAGTATTAAGGCTGACCCAGTACTTC
few	-	TRBJ1-1	TRBV28	CASSRPLPPDMHTEAFF	TGTGCCAGCAGTCGCCCATTGCCGCCGGATATGCACACTGAAGCTTTCTTT
few	-	TRBJ2-1	TRBV2	CASRAGTENEQFF	TGTGCCAGCAGAGCCGGGACGGAAAATGAGCAGTTCTTC
few	-	TRBJ1-2	TRBV20-1	CSARDPPGYTF	TGCAGTGCTAGAGATCCCCCGGGCTACACCTTC
-	TRBD2	TRBJ2-3	TRBV6-1	CASSITSGSGYGTDTQYF	TGTGCCAGCAGTATAACTAGCGGGAGTGGTTACGGCACAGATACGCAGTATTTT
many	TRBD1	TRBJ2-2	TRBV12-3/TRBV12-4	CASSLGRTGDGIGELFF	TGTGCCAGCAGTTTAGGGAGGACAGGGGACGGGATCGGGGAGCTGTTTTTT
many	TRBD2	TRBJ2-1	TRBV3-1	CASKRDLVNEQFF	TGTGCCAGCAAGCGGGATTTGGTCAATGAGCAGTTCTTC
many	-	TRBJ1-2	TRBV4-1	CASSPRRGDLYGYTF	TGCGCCAGCAGCCCTCGCCGCGGGGACCTCTATGGCTACACCTTC
many	-	TRBJ2-4	TRBV20-1	CSASLGFGKNIQYF	TGCAGTGCTAGCTTAGGGTTTGGCAAAAACATTCAGTACTTC
-	TRBD2	TRBJ2-3	TRBV12-3/TRBV12-4	CASSYRAGVPGTQYF	TGTGCCAGCAGTTACCGAGCGGGAGTGCCAGGTACGCAGTATTTT
few	TRBD1	TRBJ2-1	TRBV14	CASSQPLGAGTVEQFF	TGTGCCAGCAGCCAACCCTTGGGGGCAGGGACAGTTGAGCAGTTCTTC
many	-	TRBJ1-1	TRBV30	CAWSTKGGRRPGEAFF	TGTGCCTGGAGTACGAAGGGTGGACGGAGACCGGGTGAAGCTTTCTTT
-	-	TRBJ1-1	TRBV7-9	CASSPGRFGAEAFF	TGTGCCAGCAGCCCAGGACGGTTCGGCGCTGAAGCTTTCTTT
many	-	TRBJ1-2	TRBV5-5	CASSLSPDVNYGYTF	TGTGCCAGCAGCTTGTCCCCAGACGTTAACTATGGCTACACCTTC
many	TRBD2	TRBJ2-1	TRBV7-9	CASSPPSGLADYNEQFF	TGTGCCAGCAGCCCCCCCTCGGGACTAGCGGACTACAATGAGCAGTTCTTC
many	-	TRBJ1-1	TRBV29-1	CSVVLTGIREAFF	TGCAGCGTTGTCCTTACAGGGATTAGAGAAGCTTTCTTT
many	-	TRBJ2-4	TRBV27	CASSARTVAKNIQYF	TGTGCCAGCAGTGCCAGGACAGTAGCCAAAAACATTCAGTACTTC
-	-	TRBJ2-1	TRBV5-1	CASSSGGGGYNEQFF	TGCGCCAGCAGCTCCGGGGGAGGAGGGTACAATGAGCAGTTCTTC
many	TRBD1	TRBJ2-7	TRBV2	CASSPGQGAFEQYF	TGTGCCAGCAGTCCGGGACAGGGGGCTTTCGAGCAGTACTTC
few	TRBD2	TRBJ2-1	TRBV20-1	CSAGGAVAGGSYNEQFF	TGCAGTGCCGGGGGGGCCGTGGCGGGAGGCTCCTACAATGAGCAGTTCTTC
many	-	TRBJ2-7	TRBV6-5	CASSYSKRVAGTYEQYF	TGTGCCAGCAGTTACTCGAAGCGTGTTGCAGGGACATACGAGCAGTACTTC
many	TRBD2	TRBJ2-5	TRBV5-1	CASSLGLVQETQYF	TGCGCCAGCAGCCTGGGACTAGTCCAAGAGACCCAGTACTTC
few	TRBD1	TRBJ2-2	TRBV6-5	CASSYGQGTNTGELFF	TGTGCCAGCAGTTACGGACAGGGGACGAACACCGGGGAGCTGTTTTTT
few	TRBD2	TRBJ2-7	TRBV10-3	CAISISSGSTEQYF	TGTGCCATCAGTATAAGTAGCGGGAGTACCGAGCAGTACTTC
few	-	TRBJ2-1	TRBV5-4	CASSLDLPSYNEQFF	TGTGCCAGCAGCTTGGATCTCCCTTCCTACAATGAGCAGTTCTTC
many	TRBD2	TRBJ2-5	TRBV7-3	CASSVTSGQQETQYF	TGTGCCAGCAGCGTGACTAGCGGCCAACAAGAGACCCAGTACTTC
many	-	TRBJ2-7	TRBV28	CASSLQLGDGAYEQYF	TGTGCCAGCAGTTTACAACTAGGGGACGGGGCCTACGAGCAGTACTTC
many	-	TRBJ1-3	TRBV6-5	CASSSGPSGNTIYF	TGTGCCAGCAGTTCCGGGCCATCTGGAAACACCATATATTTT
-	-	TRBJ1-1	TRBV20-1	CSARRGGLGTEAFF	TGCAGCGCACGCCGCGGGGGTTTGGGCACTGAAGCTTTCTTT
many	TRBD2	TRBJ2-3	TRBV2	CASSEGGSKRDTQYF	TGTGCCAGCAGTGAGGGCGGGAGTAAAAGAGATACGCAGTATTTT
many	-	TRBJ2-1	TRBV13	CASSGSRGPKQFF	TGTGCCAGCAGTGGTAGCAGGGGCCCCAAGCAGTTCTTC
-	-	TRBJ1-2	TRBV29-1	CSVVDELAHGYTF	TGCAGCGTAGTAGACGAACTAGCCCATGGCTACACCTTC
many	-	TRBJ2-1	TRBV12-3/TRBV12-4	CASQGPHEQFF	TGTGCCAGCCAGGGCCCCCATGAGCAGTTCTTC
many	-	TRBJ2-5	TRBV18	CASSPPMGGETQYF	TGTGCCAGCTCACCACCTATGGGAGGAGAGACCCAGTACTTC
many	-	TRBJ1-1	TRBV5-1	CASSPAGDTEAFF	TGCGCCAGCAGCCCGGCAGGGGACACTGAAGCTTTCTTT
many	TRBD2	TRBJ2-3	TRBV20-1	CSARDKPGTSGRNTQYF	TGCAGTGCTAGAGATAAACCCGGGACTAGCGGGAGAAATACGCAGTATTTT
few	-	TRBJ2-7	TRBV10-3	CATVGWNPSYEQYF	TGTGCCACCGTGGGTTGGAACCCCTCCTACGAGCAGTACTTC
many	TRBD2	TRBJ2-1	TRBV5-1	CASSLASVGGRAGDEQFF	TGCGCCAGCAGCTTGGCTTCGGTTGGCGGGAGGGCCGGAGATGAGCAGTTCTTC
many	-	TRBJ2-1	TRBV29-1	CSVLSGSTTNEQFF	TGCAGCGTCCTCTCGGGGTCAACTACCAATGAGCAGTTCTTC
many	TRBD1	TRBJ2-1	TRBV5-5	CASSQNRDRSYNEQFF	TGTGCCAGCAGCCAAAACCGGGACAGATCCTACAATGAGCAGTTCTTC
-	-	TRBJ1-2	TRBV19	CASSIPQGVEGYTF	TGTGCCAGTAGTATACCACAGGGAGTGGAGGGCTACACCTTC
many	-	TRBJ2-1	TRBV19	CASSRSGPNYEQFF	TGTGCCAGTAGTCGTTCGGGACCAAACTATGAGCAGTTCTTC
-	-	TRBJ2-2	TRBV5-5	CASSWRGTGELFF	TGTGCCAGCAGCTGGCGGGGAACCGGGGAGCTGTTTTTT